This T cell receptor (beta chain) was sequenced during a study of early stage breast cancer tumors. About the research overall: Each sample averaged roughly 10-fold read coverage.

TCRdb's table, derived via immunoSEQ multiplex PCR, lists solely in-frame clones and lacks some. The table has 60,000 to 75,000 clones, 65% to 85% seen once. Of note for this clone: Its antigen is not known.

The ends were cut back, 3 bases at V and 0 bases at J, with 5 bases in the middle. This CDR3 contains 13 residues. Per the germline V gene, CDR1 is ENHRY and CDR2 is SYGVKD. Study observations and caveats: Blood repertoires resembled normal breast more than tumor. Tumors had approximately 2.5-fold higher T cell density than normal breast.

The V call is TRBV10-3, the J call TRBJ1-1; D unresolved. This sequence was found in a person aged 35-50 years with breast cancer. Material: blood. The CDR3: CAISEGLNTEAFF. CDR3 sequence (DNA): TGTGCCATCAGTGAAGGTTTGAACACTGAAGCTTTCTTT.